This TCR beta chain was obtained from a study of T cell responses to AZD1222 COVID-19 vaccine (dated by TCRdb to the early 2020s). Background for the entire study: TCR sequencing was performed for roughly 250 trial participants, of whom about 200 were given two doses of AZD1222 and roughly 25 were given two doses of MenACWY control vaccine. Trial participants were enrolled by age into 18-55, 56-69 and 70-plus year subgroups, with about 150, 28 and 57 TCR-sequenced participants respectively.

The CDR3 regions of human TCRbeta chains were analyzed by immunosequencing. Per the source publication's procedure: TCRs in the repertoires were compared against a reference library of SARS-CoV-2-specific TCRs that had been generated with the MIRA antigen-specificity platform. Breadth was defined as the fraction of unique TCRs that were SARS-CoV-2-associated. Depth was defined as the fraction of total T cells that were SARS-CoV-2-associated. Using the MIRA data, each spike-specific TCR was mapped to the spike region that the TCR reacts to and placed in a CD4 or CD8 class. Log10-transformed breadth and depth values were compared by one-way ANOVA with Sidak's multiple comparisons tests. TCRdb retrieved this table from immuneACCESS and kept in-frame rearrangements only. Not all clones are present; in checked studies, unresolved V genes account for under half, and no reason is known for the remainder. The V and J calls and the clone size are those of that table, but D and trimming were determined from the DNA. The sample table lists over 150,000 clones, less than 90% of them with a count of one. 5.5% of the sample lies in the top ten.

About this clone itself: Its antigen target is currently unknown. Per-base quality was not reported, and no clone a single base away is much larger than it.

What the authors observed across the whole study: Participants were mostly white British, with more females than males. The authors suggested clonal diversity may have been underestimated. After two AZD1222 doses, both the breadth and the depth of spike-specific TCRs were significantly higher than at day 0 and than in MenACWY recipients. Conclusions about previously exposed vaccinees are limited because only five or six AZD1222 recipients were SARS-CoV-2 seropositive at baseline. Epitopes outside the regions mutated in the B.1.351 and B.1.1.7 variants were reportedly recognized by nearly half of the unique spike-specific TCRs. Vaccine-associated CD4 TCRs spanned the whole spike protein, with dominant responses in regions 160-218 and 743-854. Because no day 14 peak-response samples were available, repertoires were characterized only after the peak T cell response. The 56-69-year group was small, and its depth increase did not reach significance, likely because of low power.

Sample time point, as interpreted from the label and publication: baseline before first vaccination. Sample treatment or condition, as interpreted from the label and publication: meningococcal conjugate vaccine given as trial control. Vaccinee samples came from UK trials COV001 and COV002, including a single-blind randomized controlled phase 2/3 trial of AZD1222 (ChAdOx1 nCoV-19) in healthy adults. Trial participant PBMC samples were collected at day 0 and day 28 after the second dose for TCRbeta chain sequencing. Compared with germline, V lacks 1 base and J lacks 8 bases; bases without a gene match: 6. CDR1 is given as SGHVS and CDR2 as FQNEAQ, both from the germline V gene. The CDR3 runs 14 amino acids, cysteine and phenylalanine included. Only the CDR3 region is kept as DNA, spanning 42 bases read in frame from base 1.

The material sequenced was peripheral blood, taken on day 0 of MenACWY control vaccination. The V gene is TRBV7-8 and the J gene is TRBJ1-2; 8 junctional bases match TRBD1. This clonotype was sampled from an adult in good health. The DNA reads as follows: TGTGCCAGCAGCTTAGGCAGGGGGCAGCGCGGCTACACCTTC. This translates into CASSLGRGQRGYTF.